This TCR beta chain comes out of a study of shared clonotypes between healthy human individuals. As for the study in general: Participating donors consisted of two women and a few men aged 18 to 49. Findings of the study overall: The represented genetic and exposure-history diversity was limited by the small number of donors. Memory subsets generally showed smaller estimated richness than naive subsets did. Despite large depth, sorted-subset datasets appeared incompletely sequenced.

Clones were read by immunoSEQ multiplex PCR, and TCRdb kept only the in-frame ones, dropping some. The sample yields about 1.5 million clones, 95% to 99% seen once. This CDR3 is 15 amino acids long. CDR1 is SGHRS and CDR2 is YFSETQ in the germline V gene. Trimming cost V 7 bases and J 2 bases, with 15 bases left between them. This clone is a singleton in its sample. Its specificity is unknown. The TCR sequence derives from a young man in good health. This chain links TRBV5-1 with TRBJ2-2; D not certain. The sample consisted of naive CD4+ T cells sorted from blood. Subset in this sample: CD45RA+ positively selected. The CDR3: CASSSNPINTGELFF. Written as DNA, the CDR3 is TGCGCCAGCTCCAGTAACCCTATCAACACCGGGGAGCTGTTTTTT.